These 23 T cell receptor beta chains were sequenced from one sample in a study of blood T cell repertoires in COVID-19 (dated by TCRdb to 2019 to 2021). The library was prepared using the immunoSEQ multiplex PCR assay. Sourced from immuneACCESS, this table was stored by TCRdb with only in-frame sequences that have V and J called. A share of the clones is absent; for the studies checked, an unresolved V gene accounts for under half, and the remainder has no known explanation. This sample has 130,000 to 150,000 clones in its table, and 84% of those were observed once. Approximately 5.7% of the sample is in the top ten clones. The material sequenced was PBMCs or T cells enriched from blood (not recorded which). All receptors come from a woman aged 45 to 65 who had been exposed to COVID-19.

The rearrangement joins TRBV9 to TRBJ2-7, with D maybe TRBD1 (6 bases). This CDR3 comprises 14 residues. Germline CDR1 and CDR2: SGDLS and YYNGEE. V was shortened by 3 bases and J by 2 bases, with 12 bases between the two germline ends. CDR3 protein: CASSAGTQAYEQYF. CDR3 in DNA: TGTGCCAGCAGCGCCGGGACACAAGCCTACGAGCAGTACTTC.

This sequence joins TRBV4-1 and TRBJ1-2, with TRBD1 matching over 7 bases. Looked up from germline, CDR1 is MGHRA and CDR2 is YSYEKL. Trimming took 6 bases from V and 11 from J; bases not matched to a gene: 15. The CDR3 has 14 amino acids. The chain's CDR3 is CASSLAGGPPWYTF. The CDR3 DNA reads TGCGCCAGCAGTCTAGCAGGGGGTCCTCCTTGGTACACCTTC.

This clone appeared once. J is TRBJ2-2 and V is TRBV6-5; TRBD2 matches 7 bases. The CDR3 loop spans 15 amino acids. J was trimmed by 7 bases and V by 0 bases; bases with no gene match: 5. The germline gives CDR1 MNHEY, CDR2 SVGAGI. CDR3 coding DNA: TGTGCCAGCAGTTACTCGGGGAGGGACGGCGGGGAGCTGTTTTTT. Its protein is CASSYSGRDGGELFF.

V usage is TRBV5-1 and J usage is TRBJ2-7; the D gene is possibly TRBD2 (5 bases). The germline V gene encodes CDR1 SGHRS and CDR2 YFSETQ. The CDR3 has 13 residues. V lost 0 bases and J lost 5, with 9 bases in between. CDR3 loop: CASSLAGVHEQYF. The CDR3 DNA is TGCGCCAGCAGCTTGGCCGGGGTACACGAGCAGTACTTC.

This clone was seen a handful of times. V usage is TRBV4-2 and J usage is TRBJ2-3; no clear D gene. Trimming took off 0 bases at V and 1 base at J, with 11 bases between the two ends. There are 16 residues in the CDR3. From germline, CDR1 is LGHNA and CDR2 YNFKEQ. CDR3 coding DNA: TGTGCCAGCAGCCAAGAGGGCCCGCCGCGCACAGATACGCAGTATTTT. Its translation is CASSQEGPPRTDTQYF.

This clone has only a few counts. The chain joins TRBV19 to TRBJ2-2; 9 nucleotides line up with TRBD1. Germline V gives CDR1 LNHDA, CDR2 SQIVND (reference sequence). This CDR3 spans 15 amino acids. V lost 5 bases to trimming and J lost 0 bases; unmatched junction nucleotides: 1. The DNA for the CDR3 is TGTGCCAGTAGTCGGACAGGGGCGAACACCGGGGAGCTGTTTTTT. This gives the protein CASSRTGANTGELFF.

This chain uses TRBV15 with TRBJ2-7, with TRBD2 identical over 7 bases. CDR3 length: 15 amino acids. CDR1 LNHNV and CDR2 YYDKDF come from the germline V gene (reference sequence). V trimming: 1 base; J trimming: 7 bases; junction bases outside the gene matches: 10. In DNA form, the CDR3 reads TGTGCCACCAGCAGAGCCGGGAGGCTCCTGGGGGAGCAGTACTTC. This sequence encodes CATSRAGRLLGEQYF.

The J gene is TRBJ1-1, the V gene TRBV12-3 or TRBV12-4, with D possibly matching TRBD1 (6 bases). V was cut by 1 base and J by 4 bases, with 7 bases left in between. The CDR3 is made up of 13 amino acids. Here the CDR3 DNA reads TGTGCCAGCAGTTTAGTACAGGGCACTGAAGCTTTCTTT. Protein sequence: CASSLVQGTEAFF.

This chain connects TRBV7-2 to TRBJ1-1, with TRBD1 matching over 7 bases. The V and J ends lost 3 bases and 5 bases, in that order; junction bases with no gene match: 6. CDR3 length: 14 residues. Germline V lookup: CDR1 SGHTA, CDR2 FQGNSA. CDR3 in amino acids: CASSFDRARTEAFF. The CDR3 bases are TGTGCCAGCAGCTTTGACAGGGCAAGGACTGAAGCTTTCTTT.

V gene TRBV2 combines with J gene TRBJ2-7; D perhaps matches TRBD1 (5 bases). This CDR3 contains 13 residues. In germline, CDR1 is SNHLY, CDR2 FYNNEI. V lost 7 bases and J 3 bases, leaving 13 bases between the germline ends. The CDR3 region is CASNFKGNYEQYF. CDR3 sequence (DNA): TGTGCCAGCAACTTTAAGGGGAACTACGAGCAGTACTTC.

V is TRBV5-1 and J is TRBJ2-5, with a weak D call TRBD2 (6 bases). CDR1 and CDR2 from the germline V gene are SGHRS and YFSETQ. Trimming took 4 bases from V and 3 from J, leaving 13 bases between them. This CDR3 has 14 amino acids. The CDR3 here is CASSGGPREETQYF. CDR3 nucleotide sequence: TGCGCCAGCAGCGGAGGGCCCAGGGAAGAGACCCAGTACTTC.

The chain couples TRBV15 to TRBJ1-2, with 11 bases that match TRBD1. CDR1 and CDR2 (germline): LNHNV, YYDKDF (reference sequence). The CDR3 totals 16 residues. V shed 0 bases and J 8 bases; nucleotides not matched to a gene: 8. The CDR3 sequence: CATSRDLQDRGPGYTF. CDR3 nucleotides: TGTGCCACCAGCAGAGATCTGCAGGACAGGGGGCCGGGCTACACCTTC.

This clone is a singleton in its sample. The genes are TRBV19 and TRBJ2-2, with 8 bases identical to TRBD1. The V gene's germline CDR1 is LNHDA and CDR2 SQIVND (reference sequence). There are 13 residues in the CDR3. V dropped 6 bases and J dropped 4; count of bases not matched to a gene: 1. In nucleotides, the CDR3 is TGTGCCAGTAGGGACAGGGCCACCGGGGAGCTGTTTTTT. Its protein is CASRDRATGELFF.

The chain carries TRBV19 and TRBJ1-1, with a tentative D call TRBD1 (5 bases). Between the trimmed V and J ends, which lost 7 bases and 6 bases, there was a span of 15 bases. Germline V gene data show CDR1 as LNHDA and CDR2 as SQIVND (reference sequence). The CDR3 covers 13 residues. In nucleotides, the CDR3 is TGTGCCAGTAAGGCAGGGATTATGGCTGAAGCTTTCTTT. It yields the protein CASKAGIMAEAFF. Complete variable domain (other parts from reference TRBV19 and TRBJ1-1): DGGITQSPKYLFRKEGQNVTLSCEQNLNHDAMYWYRQDPGQGLRLIYYSQIVNDFQKGDIAEGYSVSREKKESFPLTVTSAQKNPTAFYLCASKAGIMAEAFFGQGTRLTVV.

CDR3 protein: CASSRILITRFNYEQYF. The DNA of the CDR3 is TGTGCCAGTAGCCGGATCCTAATCACCAGGTTCAACTACGAGCAGTACTTC. The chain is built from TRBV19 and TRBJ2-7, with D unclear. The CDR3 has 17 amino acids. V lost 6 bases and J lost 3, with 24 bases in between. Germline CDR1 and CDR2: LNHDA and SQIVND (reference sequence).

The chain employs TRBV13 and TRBJ1-1, with a tentative D call TRBD1 (5 bases). Per germline, CDR1 PRHDT and CDR2 FYEKMQ (reference sequence). The CDR3 sequence is 13 residues long. V was clipped by 2 bases and J by 10 bases, with 14 bases between them. In DNA, the CDR3 is TGTGCCAGCAGCTTACGCCAGGGCGGGGTAGCTTTCTTT. This gives the protein CASSLRQGGVAFF.

The chain carries TRBV25-1 and TRBJ2-7, with D possibly TRBD2 on 5 matching bases. Looked up from germline, CDR1 is MGHDK and CDR2 is SYGVNS. This CDR3 contains 15 residues. V lost 1 base and J 2 bases, leaving 12 bases between the germline ends. The CDR3 loop reads CASSESGSATYEQYF. The CDR3 DNA reads as TGTGCCAGCAGTGAATCGGGTAGCGCCACCTACGAGCAGTACTTC.

This chain links TRBV18 with TRBJ1-3, with D unresolved. This CDR3 is 16 amino acids long. Germline-derived CDR1 and CDR2 are KGHSH and LQKENI. The ends were cut back, 1 base at V and 0 bases at J, with 10 bases in the middle. The chain's CDR3 is CASSPLEAISGNTIYF. The CDR3 DNA follows: TGTGCCAGCTCACCACTCGAAGCCATCTCTGGAAACACCATATATTTT.

This clone was seen a few times. The V gene is TRBV19, the J gene TRBJ1-2; no reliable D call. V was shortened by 8 bases and J by 8 bases, with 12 bases between the two germline ends. CDR1 is LNHDA, CDR2 SQIVND, per germline (reference sequence). The CDR3 totals 11 residues. For the CDR3, the DNA is TGTGCCAGTTCGAAGCAATCAGGCTACACCTTC. Translation: CASSKQSGYTF.

The gene calls are TRBV18 and TRBJ2-3; D is possibly TRBD2 (5 bases). V shed 4 bases and J shed 3 bases, with 17 bases lying between them. CDR1 and CDR2 (germline): KGHSH, LQKENI. The CDR3 contains 16 residues. CDR3 sequence (DNA): TGTGCCAGCTCACATCTAGCATTCGGAGAAACAGATACGCAGTATTTT. This gives the protein CASSHLAFGETDTQYF.

The chain has TRBV7-2 and TRBJ1-5, with D perhaps matching TRBD1 (6 bases). V dropped 3 bases and J dropped 2 bases, with 14 bases sitting between them. The CDR3 covers 16 residues. Germline V gives CDR1 SGHTA, CDR2 FQGNSA. The CDR3 region has the DNA TGTGCCAGCAGCTTCACAGGGACCGGAGGCAATCAGCCCCAGCATTTT. Its protein product is CASSFTGTGGNQPQHF.

The J gene is TRBJ2-1, the V gene TRBV12-5; D call uncertain. V was cut by 4 bases and J by 6 bases, with 4 bases left in between. Germline loops: CDR1 LGHNT, CDR2 FRNRAP. The CDR3 covers 11 residues. This chain's CDR3 is CASGSGNEQFF. The CDR3 nucleotides read TGTGCTAGTGGTTCAGGCAATGAGCAGTTCTTC.

V and J are TRBV10-3 and TRBJ2-1; 9 positions match TRBD2. Germline V CDR1 and CDR2: ENHRY, SYGVKD. J gave up 2 bases and V 4 bases, and 6 bases lay outside the gene matches. The CDR3 contains 16 residues. In DNA, the CDR3 is TGTGCCATCAGTGCGATAGCGGGAGCTACCTACAATGAGCAGTTCTTC. Amino acid sequence: CAISAIAGATYNEQFF.